This TCR beta chain is drawn from a study of T cells in localized non-small cell lung cancer. This clone is judged medium-sized. Its antigen remains unidentified. Study-wide points: Peak T cell clonality was found in uninvolved adjacent lung, exceeding tumor. Adjacent lung held a median 57 of the top 100 tumor clones.

This table comes from immunoSEQ multiplex PCR, and its TCRdb copy is limited to in-frame clones, with some not included. The sample has 2,500 to 3,000 clones; 20% to 30% are singletons. This receptor was taken from a male donor aged 60 or over with stage I lung adenocarcinoma. Material: lung tumor tissue, obtained before any cancer treatment.

CDR3 region: CASSFPKGTGAISGANVLTF. CDR3 in DNA: TGTGCCAGCAGTTTCCCAAAGGGGACAGGGGCCATCTCTGGGGCCAACGTCCTGACTTTC. This chain joins TRBV11-3 and TRBJ2-6, with TRBD1 identical over 10 bases. Germline V lookup: CDR1 SGHNT, CDR2 YENEEA. Trimming took 6 bases from V and 0 from J; bases not matched to a gene: 14. This CDR3 is 20 amino acids long. Together with reference TRBV11-3 and TRBJ2-6, the CDR3 gives the full variable domain: EAGVVQSPRYKIIEKKQPVAFWCNPISGHNTLYWYLQNLGQGPELLIRYENEEAVDDSQLPKDRFSAERLKGVDSTLKIQPAELGDSAVYLCASSFPKGTGAISGANVLTFGAGSRLTVL.